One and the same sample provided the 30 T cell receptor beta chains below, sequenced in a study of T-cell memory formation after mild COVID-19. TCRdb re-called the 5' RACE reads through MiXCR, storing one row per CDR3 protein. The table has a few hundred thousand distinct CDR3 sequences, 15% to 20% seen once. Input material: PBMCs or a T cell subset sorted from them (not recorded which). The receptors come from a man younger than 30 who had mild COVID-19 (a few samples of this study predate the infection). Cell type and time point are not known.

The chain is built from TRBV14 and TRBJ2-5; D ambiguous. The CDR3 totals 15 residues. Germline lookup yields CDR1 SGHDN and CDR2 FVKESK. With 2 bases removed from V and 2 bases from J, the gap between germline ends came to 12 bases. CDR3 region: CASSQLLPDQETQYF. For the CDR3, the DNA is TGTGCCAGCAGCCAACTCCTCCCGGATCAAGAGACCCAGTACTTC.

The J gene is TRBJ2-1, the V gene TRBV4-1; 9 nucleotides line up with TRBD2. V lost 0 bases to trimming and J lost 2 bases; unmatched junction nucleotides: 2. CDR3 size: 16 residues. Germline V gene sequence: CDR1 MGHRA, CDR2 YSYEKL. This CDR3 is CASSQDQRGAYNEQFF. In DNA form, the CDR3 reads TGCGCCAGCAGCCAAGACCAGCGGGGGGCCTACAATGAGCAGTTCTTC.

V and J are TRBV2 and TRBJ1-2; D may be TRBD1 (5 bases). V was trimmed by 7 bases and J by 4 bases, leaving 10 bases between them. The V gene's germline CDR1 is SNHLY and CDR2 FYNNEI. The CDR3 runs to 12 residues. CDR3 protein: CASNTGVYGYTF. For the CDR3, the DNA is TGTGCCAGCAATACAGGAGTCTATGGCTACACCTTC.

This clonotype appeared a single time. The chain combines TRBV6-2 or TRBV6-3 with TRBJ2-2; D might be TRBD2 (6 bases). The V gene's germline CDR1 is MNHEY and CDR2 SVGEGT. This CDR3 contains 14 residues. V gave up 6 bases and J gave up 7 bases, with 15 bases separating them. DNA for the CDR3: TGTGCCAGCAGCTCCCCGCTAGCGATCGGGGAGCTGTTTTTT. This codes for CASSSPLAIGELFF.

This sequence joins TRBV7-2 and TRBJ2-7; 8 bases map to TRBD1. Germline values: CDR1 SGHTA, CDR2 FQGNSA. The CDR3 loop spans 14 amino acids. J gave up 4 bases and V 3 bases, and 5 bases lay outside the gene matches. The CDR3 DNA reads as TGTGCCAGCAGCTTCATGGACAGGGATTACGAGCAGTACTTC. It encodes CASSFMDRDYEQYF.

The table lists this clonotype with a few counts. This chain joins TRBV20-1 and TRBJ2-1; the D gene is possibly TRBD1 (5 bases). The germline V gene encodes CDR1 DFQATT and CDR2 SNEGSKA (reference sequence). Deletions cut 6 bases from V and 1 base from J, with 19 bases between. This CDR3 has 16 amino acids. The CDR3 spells CSAKWGEVWSYNEQFF. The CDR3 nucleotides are TGCAGTGCGAAGTGGGGCGAGGTCTGGTCCTACAATGAGCAGTTCTTC.

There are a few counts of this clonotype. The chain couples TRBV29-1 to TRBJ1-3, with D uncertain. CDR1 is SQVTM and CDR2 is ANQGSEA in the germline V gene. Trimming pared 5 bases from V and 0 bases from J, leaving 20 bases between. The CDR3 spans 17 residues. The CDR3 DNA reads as TGCAGCGTTAAAGGGCGGGCGGACCGTAACTCTGGAAACACCATATATTTT. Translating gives CSVKGRADRNSGNTIYF.

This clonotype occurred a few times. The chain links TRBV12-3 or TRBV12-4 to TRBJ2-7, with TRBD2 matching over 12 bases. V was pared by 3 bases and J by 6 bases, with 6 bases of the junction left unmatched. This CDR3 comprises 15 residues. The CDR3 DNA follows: TGTGCCAGCAGTTTCTCTAGCGGGGGGGCCCGCGAGCAGTACTTC. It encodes CASSFSSGGAREQYF.

The CDR3 DNA is TGTGCCAGCAGTTTTAACGATCCCTCAGAGACCCAGTACTTC. Amino acid sequence: CASSFNDPSETQYF. This chain connects TRBV12-3 or TRBV12-4 to TRBJ2-5; no clear D. V lost 3 bases and J 4 bases, leaving 12 bases between the germline ends. This CDR3 contains 14 residues.

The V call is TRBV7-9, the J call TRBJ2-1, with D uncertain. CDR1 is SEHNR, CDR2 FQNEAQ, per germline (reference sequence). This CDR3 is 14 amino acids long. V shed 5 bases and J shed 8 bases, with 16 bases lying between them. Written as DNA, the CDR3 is TGTGCCAGCAGCCCACTGGGCTTGGCGTATGAGCAGTTCTTC. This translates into CASSPLGLAYEQFF.

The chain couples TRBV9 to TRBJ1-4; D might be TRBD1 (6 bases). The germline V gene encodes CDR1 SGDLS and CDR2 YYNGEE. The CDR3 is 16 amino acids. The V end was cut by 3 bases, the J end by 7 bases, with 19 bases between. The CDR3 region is CASSGASWGGLEKLFF. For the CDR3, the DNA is TGTGCCAGCAGCGGTGCAAGTTGGGGGGGCCTTGAAAAACTGTTTTTT.

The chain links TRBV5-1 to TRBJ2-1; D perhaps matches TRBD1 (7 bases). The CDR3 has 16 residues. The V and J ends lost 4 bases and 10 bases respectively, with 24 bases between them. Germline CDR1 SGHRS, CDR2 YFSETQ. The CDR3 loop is CASSGLQGPPAREQFF. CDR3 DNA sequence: TGCGCCAGCAGCGGACTACAGGGGCCTCCTGCTCGGGAGCAGTTCTTC.

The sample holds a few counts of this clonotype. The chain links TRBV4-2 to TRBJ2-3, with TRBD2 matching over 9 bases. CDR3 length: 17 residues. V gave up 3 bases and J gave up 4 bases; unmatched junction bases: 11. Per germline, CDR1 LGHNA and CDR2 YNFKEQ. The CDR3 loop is CASSHGSSAGGADTQYF. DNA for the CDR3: TGTGCCAGCAGCCACGGTTCCTCAGCGGGGGGCGCAGATACGCAGTATTTT.

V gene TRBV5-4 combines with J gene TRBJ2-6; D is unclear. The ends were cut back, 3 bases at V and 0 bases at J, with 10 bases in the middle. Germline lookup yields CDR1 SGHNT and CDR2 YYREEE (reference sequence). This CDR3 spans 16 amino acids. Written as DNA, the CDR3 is TGTGCCAGCAGCTGGGTAAGAGCCTCTGGGGCCAACGTCCTGACTTTC. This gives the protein CASSWVRASGANVLTF. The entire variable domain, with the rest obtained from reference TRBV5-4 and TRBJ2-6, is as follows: ETGVTQSPTHLIKTRGQQVTLRCSSQSGHNTVSWYQQALGQGPQFIFQYYREEENGRGNFPPRFSGLQFPNYSSELNVNALELDDSALYLCASSWVRASGANVLTFGAGSRLTVL.

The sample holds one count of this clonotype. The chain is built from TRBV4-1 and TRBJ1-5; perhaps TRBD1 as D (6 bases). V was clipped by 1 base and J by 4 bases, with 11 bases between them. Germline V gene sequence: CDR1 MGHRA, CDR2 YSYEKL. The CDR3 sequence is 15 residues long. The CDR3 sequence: CASSQVGRGNQPQHF. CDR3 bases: TGCGCCAGCAGCCAAGTCGGCAGGGGTAATCAGCCCCAGCATTTT.

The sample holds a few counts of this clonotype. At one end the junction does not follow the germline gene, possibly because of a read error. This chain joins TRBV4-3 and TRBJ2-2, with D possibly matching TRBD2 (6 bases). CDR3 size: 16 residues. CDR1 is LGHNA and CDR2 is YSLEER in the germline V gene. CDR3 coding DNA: TGCGCCAGCAGACAAGTGCGGGGCGGGGACACCGGGGAGCTGTTTTTT. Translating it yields CASRQVRGGDTGELFF.

The CDR3 DNA follows: TGTGCCAGCAGCTTGGTGGGGGGGACCATCGATACGCAGTATTTT. Its protein product is CASSLVGGTIDTQYF. The V and J genes are TRBV5-6 and TRBJ2-3; 7 bases match TRBD2. With 0 bases clipped from V and 6 bases from J, the junction kept 7 bases outside the gene matches. The CDR3 consists of 15 residues. Germline V lookup: CDR1 SGHDT, CDR2 YYEEEE.

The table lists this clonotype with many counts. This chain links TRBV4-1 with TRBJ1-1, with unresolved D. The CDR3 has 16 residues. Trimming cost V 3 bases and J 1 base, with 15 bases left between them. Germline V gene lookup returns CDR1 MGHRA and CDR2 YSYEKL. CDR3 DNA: TGCGCCAGCAGCCAGCTTGGGAACAGTGCGAACACTGAAGCTTTCTTT. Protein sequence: CASSQLGNSANTEAFF.

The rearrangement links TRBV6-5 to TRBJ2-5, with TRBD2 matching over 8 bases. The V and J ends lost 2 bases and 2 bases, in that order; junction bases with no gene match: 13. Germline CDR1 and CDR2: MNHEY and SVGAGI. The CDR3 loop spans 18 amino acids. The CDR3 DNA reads TGTGCCAGCAGTTACGAGCCAGCGGGGGCCGATAAGCAAGAGACCCAGTACTTC. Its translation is CASSYEPAGADKQETQYF.

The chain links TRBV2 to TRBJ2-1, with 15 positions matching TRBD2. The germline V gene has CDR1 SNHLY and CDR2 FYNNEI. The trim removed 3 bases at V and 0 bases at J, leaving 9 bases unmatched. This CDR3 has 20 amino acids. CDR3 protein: CASSDTGTSGGHSSYNEQFF. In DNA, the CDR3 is TGTGCCAGCAGTGACACCGGGACTAGCGGGGGGCACAGCTCCTACAATGAGCAGTTCTTC.

The CDR3 nucleotides read TGTGCTAGTGGTTTGGTCCTAGCGGGGGACTACACAGATACGCAGTATTTT. Residues: CASGLVLAGDYTDTQYF. The chain links TRBV12-5 to TRBJ2-3; 10 bases line up with TRBD2. Germline V lookup: CDR1 LGHNT, CDR2 FRNRAP. V shed 0 bases, J shed 2 bases, and the junction held 5 bases outside the gene matches. The length of the CDR3 is 17 residues.

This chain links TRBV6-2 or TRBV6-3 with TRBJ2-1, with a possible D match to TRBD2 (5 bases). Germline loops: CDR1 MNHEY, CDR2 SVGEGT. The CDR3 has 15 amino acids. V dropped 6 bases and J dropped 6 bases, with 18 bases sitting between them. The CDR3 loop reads CASSQPWENVNEQFF. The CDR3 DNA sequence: TGTGCCAGCAGCCAACCCTGGGAGAACGTCAATGAGCAGTTCTTC.

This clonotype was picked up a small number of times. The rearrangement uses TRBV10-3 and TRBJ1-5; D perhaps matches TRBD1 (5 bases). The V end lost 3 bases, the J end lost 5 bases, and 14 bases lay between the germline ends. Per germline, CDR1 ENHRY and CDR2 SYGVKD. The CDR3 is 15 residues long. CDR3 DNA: TGTGCCATCAGTGAATCAGGGTTGTACGATCAGCCCCAGCATTTT. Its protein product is CAISESGLYDQPQHF.

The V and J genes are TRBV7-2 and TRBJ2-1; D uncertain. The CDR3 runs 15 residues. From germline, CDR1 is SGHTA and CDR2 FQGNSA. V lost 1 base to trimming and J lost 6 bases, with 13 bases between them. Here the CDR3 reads CASSLVWSYRNEQFF. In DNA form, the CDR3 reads TGTGCCAGCAGCTTAGTCTGGTCCTACCGCAATGAGCAGTTCTTC.

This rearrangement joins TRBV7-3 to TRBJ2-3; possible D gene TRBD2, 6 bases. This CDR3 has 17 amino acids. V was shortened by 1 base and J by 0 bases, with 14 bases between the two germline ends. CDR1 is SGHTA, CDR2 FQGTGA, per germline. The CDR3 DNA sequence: TGTGCCAGCAGCTTAAGGGCGGGGAGATCTAGCACAGATACGCAGTATTTT. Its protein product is CASSLRAGRSSTDTQYF.

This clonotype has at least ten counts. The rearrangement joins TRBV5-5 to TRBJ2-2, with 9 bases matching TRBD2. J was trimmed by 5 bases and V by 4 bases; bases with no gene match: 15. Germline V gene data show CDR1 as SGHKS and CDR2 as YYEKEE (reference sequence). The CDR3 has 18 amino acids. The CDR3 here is CASSPGGSGGLRTGELFF. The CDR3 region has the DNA TGTGCCAGCAGCCCCGGTGGTAGCGGGGGTCTCAGGACCGGGGAGCTGTTTTTT.

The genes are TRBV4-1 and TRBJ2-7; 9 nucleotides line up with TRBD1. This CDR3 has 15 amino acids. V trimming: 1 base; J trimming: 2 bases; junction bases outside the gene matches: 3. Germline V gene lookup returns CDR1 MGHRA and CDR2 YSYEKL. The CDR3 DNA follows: TGCGCCAGCAGCCAAGGGACAGGGGCCACCTACGAGCAGTACGTC. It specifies CASSQGTGATYEQYV.

This chain's CDR3 is CASSQDWGGSTDTQYF. In DNA, the CDR3 is TGCGCCAGCAGCCAAGATTGGGGTGGGAGCACAGATACGCAGTATTTT. The chain carries TRBV4-3 and TRBJ2-3; D gene unclear. V was cut by 0 bases and J by 0 bases, with 10 bases left in between. The CDR3 consists of 16 residues. The germline gives CDR1 LGHNA, CDR2 YSLEER.

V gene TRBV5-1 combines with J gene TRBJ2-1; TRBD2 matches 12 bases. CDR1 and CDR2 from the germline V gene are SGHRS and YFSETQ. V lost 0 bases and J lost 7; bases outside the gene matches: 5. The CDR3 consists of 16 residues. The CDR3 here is CASSLGGTSGRNEQFF. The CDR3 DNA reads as TGCGCCAGCAGCTTGGGTGGGACTAGCGGGCGGAATGAGCAGTTCTTC.

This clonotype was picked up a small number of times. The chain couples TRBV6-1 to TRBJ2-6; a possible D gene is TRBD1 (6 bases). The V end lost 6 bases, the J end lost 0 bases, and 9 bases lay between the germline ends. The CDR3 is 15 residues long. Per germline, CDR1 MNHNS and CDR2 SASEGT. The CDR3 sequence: CASRTGSSGANVLTF. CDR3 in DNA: TGTGCCAGCAGAACAGGGAGCTCTGGGGCCAACGTCCTGACTTTC.